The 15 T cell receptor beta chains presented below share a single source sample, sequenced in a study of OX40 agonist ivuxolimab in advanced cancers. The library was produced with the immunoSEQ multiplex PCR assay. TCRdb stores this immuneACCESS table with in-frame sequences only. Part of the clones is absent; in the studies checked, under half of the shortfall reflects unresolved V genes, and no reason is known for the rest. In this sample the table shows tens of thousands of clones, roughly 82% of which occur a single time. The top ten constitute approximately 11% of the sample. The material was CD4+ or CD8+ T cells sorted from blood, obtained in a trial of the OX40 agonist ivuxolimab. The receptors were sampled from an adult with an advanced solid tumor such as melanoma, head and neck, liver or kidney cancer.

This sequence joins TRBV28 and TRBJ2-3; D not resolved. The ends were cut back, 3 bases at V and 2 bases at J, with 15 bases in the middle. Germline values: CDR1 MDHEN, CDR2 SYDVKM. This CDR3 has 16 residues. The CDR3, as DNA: TGTGCCAGCAGTTTCCTTGCAGAGATACACACAGATACGCAGTATTTT. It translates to CASSFLAEIHTDTQYF.

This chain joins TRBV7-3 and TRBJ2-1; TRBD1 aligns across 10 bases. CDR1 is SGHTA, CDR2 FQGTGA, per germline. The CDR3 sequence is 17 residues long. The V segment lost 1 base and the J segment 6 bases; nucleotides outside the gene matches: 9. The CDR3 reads CASSLNLGTGVLNEQFF. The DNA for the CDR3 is TGTGCCAGCAGCTTAAATCTAGGGACAGGGGTTCTCAATGAGCAGTTCTTC.

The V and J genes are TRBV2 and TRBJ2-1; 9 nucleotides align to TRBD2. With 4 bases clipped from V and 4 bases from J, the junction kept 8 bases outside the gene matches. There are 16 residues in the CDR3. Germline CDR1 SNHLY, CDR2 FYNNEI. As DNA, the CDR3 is TGTGCCAGCAGTGGGGTGGCGGGAGGGAGGTACAATGAGCAGTTCTTC. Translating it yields CASSGVAGGRYNEQFF.

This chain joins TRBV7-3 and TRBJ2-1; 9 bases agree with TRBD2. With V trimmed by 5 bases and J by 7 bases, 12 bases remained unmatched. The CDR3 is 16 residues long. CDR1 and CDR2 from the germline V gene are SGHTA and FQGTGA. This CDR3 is CASSIVAGAPENEQFF. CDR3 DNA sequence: TGTGCCAGCAGCATCGTAGCGGGGGCCCCCGAGAATGAGCAGTTCTTC.

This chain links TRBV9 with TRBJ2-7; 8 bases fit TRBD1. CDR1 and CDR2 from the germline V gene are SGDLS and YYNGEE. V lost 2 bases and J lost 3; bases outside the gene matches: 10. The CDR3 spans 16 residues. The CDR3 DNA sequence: TGTGCCAGCAGCGTTCACCCGGGACAGGTAGTCTACGAGCAGTACGTC. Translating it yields CASSVHPGQVVYEQYV.

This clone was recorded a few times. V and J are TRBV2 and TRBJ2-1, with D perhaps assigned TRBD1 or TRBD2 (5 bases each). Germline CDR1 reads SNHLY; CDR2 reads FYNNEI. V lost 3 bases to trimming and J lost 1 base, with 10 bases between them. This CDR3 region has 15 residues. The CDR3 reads CASSEGTLSYNEQFF. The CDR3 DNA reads TGTGCCAGCAGTGAGGGGACCCTGTCCTACAATGAGCAGTTCTTC.

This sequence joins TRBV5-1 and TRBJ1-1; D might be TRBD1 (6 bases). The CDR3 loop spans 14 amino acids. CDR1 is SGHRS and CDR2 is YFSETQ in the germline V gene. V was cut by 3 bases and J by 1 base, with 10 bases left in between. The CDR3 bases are TGCGCCAGCAGCTCGATACAGGGGAACACTGAAGCTTTCTTT. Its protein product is CASSSIQGNTEAFF.

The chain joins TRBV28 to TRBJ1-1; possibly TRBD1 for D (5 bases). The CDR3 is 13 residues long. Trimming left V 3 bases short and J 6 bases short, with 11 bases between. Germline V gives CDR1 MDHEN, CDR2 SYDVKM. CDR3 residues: CASSFLRVSEAFF. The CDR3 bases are TGTGCCAGCAGTTTTCTCAGGGTTTCTGAAGCTTTCTTT.

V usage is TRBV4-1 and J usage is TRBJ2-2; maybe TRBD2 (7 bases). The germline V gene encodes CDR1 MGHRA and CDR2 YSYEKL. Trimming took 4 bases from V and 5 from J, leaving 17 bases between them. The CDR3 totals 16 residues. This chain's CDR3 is CASSPLEGGRTGELFF. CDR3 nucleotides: TGCGCCAGCAGCCCCTTGGAGGGGGGGCGTACCGGGGAGCTGTTTTTT.

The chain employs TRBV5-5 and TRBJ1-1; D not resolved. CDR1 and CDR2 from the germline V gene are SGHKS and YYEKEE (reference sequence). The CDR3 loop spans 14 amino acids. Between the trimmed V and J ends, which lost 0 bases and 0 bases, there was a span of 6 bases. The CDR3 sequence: CASSLGPLNTEAFF. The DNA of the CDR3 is TGTGCCAGCAGCTTGGGGCCCTTGAACACTGAAGCTTTCTTT. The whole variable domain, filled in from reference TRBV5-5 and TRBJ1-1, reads DAGVTQSPTHLIKTRGQQVTLRCSPISGHKSVSWYQQVLGQGPQFIFQYYEKEERGRGNFPDRFSARQFPNYSSELNVNALLLGDSALYLCASSLGPLNTEAFFGQGTRLTVV.

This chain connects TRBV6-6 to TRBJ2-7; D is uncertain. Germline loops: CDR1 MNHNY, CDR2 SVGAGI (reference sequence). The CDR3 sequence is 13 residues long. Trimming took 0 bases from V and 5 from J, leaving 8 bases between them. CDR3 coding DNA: TGTGCCAGCAGTTACTCGAAAAGGGACGAGCAGTACTTC. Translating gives CASSYSKRDEQYF.

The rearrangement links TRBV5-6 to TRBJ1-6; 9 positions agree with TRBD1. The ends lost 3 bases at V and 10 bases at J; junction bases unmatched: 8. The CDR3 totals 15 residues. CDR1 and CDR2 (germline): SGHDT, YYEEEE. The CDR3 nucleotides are TGTGCCAGCAGCTCGGTGACAGGGGGGGGATCACCCCTCCACTTT. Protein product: CASSSVTGGGSPLHF.

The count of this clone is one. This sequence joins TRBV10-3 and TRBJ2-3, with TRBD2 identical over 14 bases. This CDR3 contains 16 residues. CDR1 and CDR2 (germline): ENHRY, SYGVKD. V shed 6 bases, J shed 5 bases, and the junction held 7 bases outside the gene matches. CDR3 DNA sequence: TGTGCCATCAGCGGACTAGCGGGGGGAGGGGGAGATACGCAGTATTTT. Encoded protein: CAISGLAGGGGDTQYF.

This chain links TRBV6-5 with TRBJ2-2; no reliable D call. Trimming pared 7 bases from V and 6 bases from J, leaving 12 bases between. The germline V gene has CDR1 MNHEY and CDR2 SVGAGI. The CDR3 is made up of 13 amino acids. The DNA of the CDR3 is TGTGCCAGCACCAAAGAGAATTCCGGGGAGCTGTTTTTT. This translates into CASTKENSGELFF.

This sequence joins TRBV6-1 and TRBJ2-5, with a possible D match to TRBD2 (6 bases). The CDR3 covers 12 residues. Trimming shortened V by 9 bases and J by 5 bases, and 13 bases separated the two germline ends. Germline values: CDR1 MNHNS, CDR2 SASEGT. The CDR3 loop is CASGRGYETQYF. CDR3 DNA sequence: TGTGCCAGTGGTCGGGGGTATGAGACCCAGTACTTC.